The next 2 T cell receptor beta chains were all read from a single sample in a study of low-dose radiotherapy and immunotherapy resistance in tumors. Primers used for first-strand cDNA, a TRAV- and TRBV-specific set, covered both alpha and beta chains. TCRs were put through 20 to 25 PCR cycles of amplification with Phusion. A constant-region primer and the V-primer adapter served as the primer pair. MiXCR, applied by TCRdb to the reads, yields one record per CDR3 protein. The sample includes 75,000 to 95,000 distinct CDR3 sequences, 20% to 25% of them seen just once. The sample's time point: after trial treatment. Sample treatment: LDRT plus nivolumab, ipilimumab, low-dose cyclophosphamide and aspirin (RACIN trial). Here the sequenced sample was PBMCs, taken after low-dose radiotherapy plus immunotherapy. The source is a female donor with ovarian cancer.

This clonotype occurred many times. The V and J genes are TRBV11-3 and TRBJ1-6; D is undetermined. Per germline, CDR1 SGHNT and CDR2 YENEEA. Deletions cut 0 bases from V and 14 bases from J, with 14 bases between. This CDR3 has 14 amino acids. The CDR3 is CASSLDGRGGALHF. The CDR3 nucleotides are TGTGCCAGCAGCTTAGACGGCCGAGGTGGAGCCCTCCACTTT.

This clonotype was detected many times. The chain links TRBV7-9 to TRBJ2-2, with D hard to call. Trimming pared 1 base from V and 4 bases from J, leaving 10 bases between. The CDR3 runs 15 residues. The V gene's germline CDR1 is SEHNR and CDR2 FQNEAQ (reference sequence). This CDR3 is CASSLGDTSTGELFF. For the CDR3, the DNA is TGTGCCAGCAGCTTAGGAGACACTTCCACCGGGGAGCTGTTTTTT.